Listed below are T cell receptor beta chains from one sample, sequenced in a study of blood T cell repertoires in COVID-19. Sequencing was performed with immunoSEQ multiplex PCR; in TCRdb, only in-frame clones are kept and a portion is missing. The profile covers some 60,000 clones, with roughly 85% appearing a single time and approximately 16% taken by the ten largest. Sequencing used peripheral blood. These receptors came from a human donor in a cohort sampled during active COVID-19. The CDR3 runs from the conserved cysteine through the conserved F or W. A D gene is named only where the DNA matches it firmly. Size tells how often a clone was seen (once, few, many) or the class of an expanded clone, and some rows leave it out.

>TRBJ2-5|-|TRBV2|TRBD2
TGTGCCAGCATAGCGGGGAACCAAGAGACCCAGTACTTC
CASIAGNQETQYF
>TRBJ2-7|-|TRBV18|TRBD1
TGTGCCAGCTCTCCCGACAGGGGCCGGGAGCAGTACTTC
CASSPDRGREQYF
>TRBJ2-1|-|TRBV10-3|TRBD2
TGTGCCATCAGACTAGGAACTAGCGGGGGGTCTACCCCCGGGCAGTTCTTC
CAIRLGTSGGSTPGQFF
>TRBJ1-4|-|TRBV7-9|TRBD1
TGTGCCAGCAGCCGGGACAGGGGGAATGAAAAACTGTTTTTT
CASSRDRGNEKLFF
>TRBJ1-6|-|TRBV3-1/TRBV3-2|-
TGTGCCAGCAGCCGGGCGAGCTCCTATAATTCACCCCTCCACTTT
CASSRASSYNSPLHF
>TRBJ2-2|-|TRBV27|-
TGTGCCAGCAGTCTCCAGGGCACCGGGGAGCTGTTTTTT
CASSLQGTGELFF
>TRBJ2-7|-|TRBV6-5|TRBD2
TGTGCCAGCAGTTACTCATCAAGCGGGGGTCACGAGCAGTACTTC
CASSYSSSGGHEQYF
>TRBJ2-5|-|TRBV6-5|TRBD2
TGTGCCAGCAGTTACTCACGGGGGGGCAGGGAGACCCAGTACTTC
CASSYSRGGRETQYF
>TRBJ2-7|once|TRBV7-8|-
TGTGCCAGCAGCTTAGGCCAACCGGGAAGATCCAGCTCCTACGAGCAGTACTTC
CASSLGQPGRSSSYEQYF
>TRBJ1-5|few|TRBV9|-
TGTGCCAGCAGCCCCGGTAATAGCAATCAGCCCCAGCATTTT
CASSPGNSNQPQHF
>TRBJ2-3|-|TRBV6-6|-
TGTGCCAGCAGTTACTCCGCAGGCACAGATACGCAGTATTTT
CASSYSAGTDTQYF
>TRBJ1-1|-|TRBV6-4|-
TGTGCCAGCAGTGCCTCCGACAGACCCCTACGGAACACTGAAGCTTTCTTT
CASSASDRPLRNTEAFF
>TRBJ2-5|-|TRBV3-1/TRBV3-2|-
TGTGCCAGCACCTTATACGGGCAAGAGACCCAGTACTTC
CASTLYGQETQYF
>TRBJ2-7|once|TRBV19|-
TGTGCCAGTAGTGTTACAGGTACCTACGAGCAGTACTTC
CASSVTGTYEQYF
>TRBJ2-1|once|TRBV5-1|TRBD1
TGCGCCAGCAGCTTGCTACAGGGGACCTACAATGAGCAGTTCTTC
CASSLLQGTYNEQFF
>TRBJ1-1|-|TRBV5-6|-
TGTGCCAGCAGCTTGGTTAGTTCCACTGAAGCTTTCTTT
CASSLVSSTEAFF
>TRBJ2-6|-|TRBV7-8|-
TGTGCCAGCAGCTTAGGGACAGTAACTGGGGCCAACGTCCTGACTTTC
CASSLGTVTGANVLTF
>TRBJ2-7|-|TRBV19|TRBD1
TGTGCCAGTAGAAGAGGGGGCTATGAGGGGGCCGAGCAGTACTTC
CASRRGGYEGAEQYF